A single sample gave rise to the 25 T cell receptor beta chains below, sequenced in a study of breast tumors, draining lymph nodes, adjacent tissues. Via MiXCR, TCRdb re-called the multiplex PCR reads, giving one row per CDR3 protein. The data contain around 14,000 distinct CDR3 sequences, around 50% of them singletons. The sequencing sample was made of tumor-adjacent breast tissue. The receptors originated from a female donor with breast cancer. Some clones in this sample may be carry-over from other donors' samples.

The V and J genes are TRBV27 and TRBJ2-3; 8 nucleotides agree with TRBD2. Germline CDR1 MNHEY, CDR2 SMNVEV (reference sequence). The CDR3 loop spans 14 amino acids. J was trimmed by 2 bases and V by 4 bases; bases with no gene match: 2. The CDR3: CASSSGLVTDTQYF. Here the CDR3 DNA reads TGTGCCAGCAGTTCGGGACTAGTCACAGATACGCAGTATTTT.

At least ten counts were recorded for this clonotype. The chain carries TRBV27 and TRBJ2-3, with 9 bases lining up with TRBD2. V lost 5 bases to trimming and J lost 4 bases; unmatched junction nucleotides: 1. This CDR3 contains 13 residues. Germline V gives CDR1 MNHEY, CDR2 SMNVEV (reference sequence). Here the CDR3 reads CASSGGGADTQYF. The CDR3, as DNA: TGTGCCAGCAGTGGCGGGGGGGCAGATACGCAGTATTTT.

By share, this clonotype ranks as medium-sized. The V call is TRBV10-3, the J call TRBJ1-2; TRBD1 agrees at 10 bases. V lost 6 bases and J lost 7; bases outside the gene matches: 8. CDR3 length: 14 amino acids. Per germline, CDR1 ENHRY and CDR2 SYGVKD. The CDR3 is CAIRTGGSMSGYTF. The CDR3 region has the DNA TGTGCCATCAGGACAGGGGGCTCTATGAGTGGCTACACCTTC.

The J gene is TRBJ1-6, the V gene TRBV9; 11 nucleotides match TRBD1. Germline CDR1 and CDR2: SGDLS and YYNGEE. The CDR3 sequence is 16 residues long. The junction had 7 bases not matched to a gene; V was cut back by 4 bases and J by 7 bases. The CDR3 sequence is CASSSEGTGGNSPLHF. Here the CDR3 DNA reads TGTGCCAGCAGCTCAGAAGGGACAGGGGGGAATTCACCCCTCCACTTT.

The gene calls are TRBV7-3 and TRBJ1-6; no reliable D call. This CDR3 comprises 13 residues. CDR1 SGHTA and CDR2 FQGTGA come from the germline V gene. Trimming left V 5 bases short and J 9 bases short, with 11 bases between. As DNA, the CDR3 is TGTGCCAGCAGCGCCCGGATCGGTTCACCCCTCCACTTT. Protein sequence: CASSARIGSPLHF.

This clonotype was counted many times. The chain combines TRBV14 with TRBJ2-5; 10 nucleotides agree with TRBD1. Germline assignment: CDR1 SGHDN and CDR2 FVKESK. The trim removed 1 base at V and 4 bases at J, leaving 6 bases unmatched. The CDR3 consists of 16 residues. The CDR3 region is CASSQGWTGGRETQYF. Here the CDR3 DNA reads TGTGCCAGCAGCCAAGGATGGACAGGGGGGCGAGAGACCCAGTACTTC.

This clonotype is termed medium-sized. The rearrangement uses TRBV13 and TRBJ2-7, with D unresolved. From germline, CDR1 is PRHDT and CDR2 FYEKMQ (reference sequence). This CDR3 has 12 amino acids. V lost 3 bases and J lost 7, with 10 bases in between. The CDR3 spells CASSFMAGEQYF. The CDR3 DNA reads as TGTGCCAGCAGCTTTATGGCCGGGGAGCAGTACTTC.

This clonotype was counted at least ten times. In DNA, the CDR3 is TGTGCCAGCAGCCGGGAGTCCCACAATGAGCAGTTCTTC. This sequence encodes CASSRESHNEQFF. The chain joins TRBV3-1 to TRBJ2-1; D might be TRBD2 (5 bases). CDR3 length: 13 amino acids. Germline values: CDR1 LGHDT, CDR2 YNNKEL (reference sequence). V was cut by 4 bases and J by 5 bases, with 9 bases left in between.

This chain joins TRBV6-4 and TRBJ2-2; tentatively, D is TRBD2 (6 bases). Germline-derived CDR1 and CDR2 are MRHNA and SNTAGT. The CDR3 loop spans 14 amino acids. V gave up 4 bases and J gave up 6 bases, with 12 bases separating them. The CDR3 reads CASSGKGGAGELFF. DNA of the CDR3: TGTGCCAGCAGTGGTAAAGGCGGGGCCGGGGAGCTGTTTTTT.

The chain recombines TRBV9 with TRBJ1-6; no definite D call. Looked up from germline, CDR1 is SGDLS and CDR2 is YYNGEE. This CDR3 has 13 amino acids. Trimming removed 5 bases at V and 4 bases at J, with 7 bases between. CDR3 coding DNA: TGTGCCAGCAGTACACGGTATAATTCACCCCTCCACTTT. This translates into CASSTRYNSPLHF.

The sample holds many counts of this clonotype. V and J are TRBV11-2 and TRBJ1-4; TRBD1 matches 7 bases. Germline loops: CDR1 SGHAT, CDR2 FQNNGV. This CDR3 is 13 amino acids long. V was pared by 5 bases and J by 5 bases, with 2 bases of the junction left unmatched. Here the CDR3 reads CASSRDRNEKLFF. Written as DNA, the CDR3 is TGTGCCAGCAGCCGGGACAGAAATGAAAAACTGTTTTTT.

The V gene is TRBV10-1, the J gene TRBJ2-3; 8 bases agree with TRBD1. CDR1 and CDR2 from the germline V gene are WNHNN and SYGVQD (reference sequence). The CDR3 runs to 13 residues. Trimming cost V 6 bases and J 5 bases; bases outside gene matches: 4. The CDR3 sequence is CASSRDRLDTQYF. The CDR3 DNA follows: TGCGCCAGCAGCCGGGACAGGCTAGATACGCAGTATTTT.

The CDR3 DNA sequence: TGTGCCAGCAGCTTCGGGCGGGAGGGATACGAGCAGTACTTC. Amino acids: CASSFGREGYEQYF. The V gene is TRBV7-2, the J gene TRBJ2-7; 9 bases fit TRBD2. J gave up 4 bases and V 3 bases, and 4 bases lay outside the gene matches. Germline CDR1 is SGHTA and CDR2 is FQGNSA. This CDR3 is 14 amino acids long.

The CDR3 DNA follows: TGCGCCAGCGGCAGGGGCGGGAATTCACCCCTCCACTTT. Translated, it gives CASGRGGNSPLHF. This sequence joins TRBV4-1 and TRBJ1-6; D is perhaps TRBD1 (6 bases). Trimming took 8 bases from V and 7 from J, leaving 12 bases between them. This CDR3 comprises 13 residues. The germline V gene has CDR1 MGHRA and CDR2 YSYEKL.

This clonotype was seen many times. The CDR3 DNA is TGTGCCAGCAGCCCGGGACTAGCGGGAGAGGAGCAGTACTTC. As protein: CASSPGLAGEEQYF. This chain uses TRBV7-2 with TRBJ2-7, with 14 bases identical to TRBD2. With 5 bases clipped from V and 7 bases from J, the junction kept 4 bases outside the gene matches. The CDR3 sequence is 14 residues long. Germline lookup yields CDR1 SGHTA and CDR2 FQGNSA.

Ten or more counts support this clonotype. The chain recombines TRBV5-4 with TRBJ2-3; the match to TRBD2 covers 9 bases. CDR3 length equals 17 residues. V lost 3 bases and J lost 6; bases outside the gene matches: 14. CDR1 is SGHNT and CDR2 is YYREEE in the germline V gene (reference sequence). The CDR3, as DNA: TGTGCCAGCAGCTCACGGACTAGCGCCTCATACCGCGATACGCAGTATTTT. This gives the protein CASSSRTSASYRDTQYF.

Judged by abundance, this clonotype is medium-sized. This chain uses TRBV7-9 with TRBJ2-5; D may be TRBD1 (5 bases). Trimming cost V 5 bases and J 2 bases, with 12 bases left between them. The CDR3 extends over 14 amino acids. Germline CDR1 and CDR2: SEHNR and FQNEAQ (reference sequence). CDR3 protein: CASSRGREQETQYF. The CDR3 DNA follows: TGTGCCAGCAGCAGGGGTCGCGAACAAGAGACCCAGTACTTC. The full variable domain, in which reference TRBV7-9 and TRBJ2-5 provide the parts outside the CDR3, is DTGVSQNPRHKITKRGQNVTFRCDPISEHNRLYWYRQTLGQGPEFLTYFQNEAQLEKSRLLSDRFSAERPKGSFSTLEIQRTEQGDSAMYLCASSRGREQETQYFGPGTRLLVL.

The V and J genes are TRBV5-1 and TRBJ1-4; D gene ambiguous. Germline V gene lookup returns CDR1 SGHRS and CDR2 YFSETQ. The CDR3 is 14 residues long. V lost 4 bases, J lost 8 bases, and 15 bases lay in between. Here the CDR3 reads CASSIGPTGEKLFF. Written as DNA, the CDR3 is TGCGCCAGCAGCATCGGTCCAACGGGCGAAAAACTGTTTTTT.

This clonotype was recorded at least ten times. This chain uses TRBV7-2 with TRBJ2-3, with unresolved D. Germline values: CDR1 SGHTA, CDR2 FQGNSA. There are 13 residues in the CDR3. V was trimmed by 1 base and J by 1 base, leaving 3 bases between them. CDR3 residues: CASSLEGTDTQYF. The CDR3 bases are TGTGCCAGCAGCTTAGAGGGCACAGATACGCAGTATTTT.

In its sample, this clonotype was seen once. Likely a read error: the CDR3 ends without its conserved phenylalanine or tryptophan. The DNA is left out, because the CDR3 cannot be placed on it with certainty; the CDR3 is given as TCRdb lists it. J is TRBJ1-6 and V is TRBV19. Germline CDR1 and CDR2: LNHDA and SQIVND (reference sequence). The CDR3 length equals 17 residues, ends included. The CDR3 region is CASSVLDGSSYNSPLQG.

Concerning this clonotype itself: A much larger clone is a single base away; this may be a read error. J is TRBJ1-1 and V is TRBV19; 9 positions agree with TRBD1. After removal of 5 bases from V and 6 bases from J, the junction contained 10 bases not matched to a gene. This CDR3 region has 15 residues. The germline CDR1 and CDR2 sequences are LNHDA and SQIVND (reference sequence). CDR3 DNA: TGTGCCAGTAGTGAGGGACAGGGTAACAGAGCTGAAGCTTTCTTT. This encodes CASSEGQGNRAEAFF.

V usage is TRBV2 and J usage is TRBJ1-5; a possible D gene is TRBD1 (6 bases). With 5 bases removed from V and 5 bases from J, the gap between germline ends came to 22 bases. The CDR3 is 17 residues long. The germline V gene has CDR1 SNHLY and CDR2 FYNNEI. DNA for the CDR3: TGTGCCAGCAGTCCTACCTTGGGGGCGGGGGCCGATCAGCCCCAGCATTTT. It codes for CASSPTLGAGADQPQHF.

This clonotype was seen repeatedly, ten times or more. The chain uses TRBV6-1 and TRBJ2-5, with D tentatively TRBD1 (6 bases). The CDR3 is 14 amino acids. Germline V gene lookup returns CDR1 MNHNS and CDR2 SASEGT. Trimming pared 1 base from V and 4 bases from J, leaving 10 bases between. The CDR3 sequence: CASSEVPGAETQYF. Here the CDR3 DNA reads TGTGCCAGCAGTGAAGTTCCAGGGGCAGAGACCCAGTACTTC.

This clonotype was seen many times. The chain employs TRBV20-1 and TRBJ2-3; no definite D call. Trimming cost V 3 bases and J 2 bases, with 12 bases left between them. The CDR3 totals 14 residues. Germline lookup yields CDR1 DFQATT and CDR2 SNEGSKA (reference sequence). Written as DNA, the CDR3 is TGCAGTGCTAGTGTACTACCTAACACAGATACGCAGTATTTT. Amino acids: CSASVLPNTDTQYF.

The V call is TRBV29-1, the J call TRBJ1-2; a possible D gene is TRBD1 (6 bases). V was trimmed by 4 bases and J by 4 bases, leaving 19 bases between them. The CDR3 totals 15 residues. CDR1 SQVTM and CDR2 ANQGSEA come from the germline V gene. CDR3 DNA sequence: TGCAGCGTTGGGACCGGGGGCGATTCTAGCTATGGCTACACCTTC. The encoded protein is CSVGTGGDSSYGYTF.